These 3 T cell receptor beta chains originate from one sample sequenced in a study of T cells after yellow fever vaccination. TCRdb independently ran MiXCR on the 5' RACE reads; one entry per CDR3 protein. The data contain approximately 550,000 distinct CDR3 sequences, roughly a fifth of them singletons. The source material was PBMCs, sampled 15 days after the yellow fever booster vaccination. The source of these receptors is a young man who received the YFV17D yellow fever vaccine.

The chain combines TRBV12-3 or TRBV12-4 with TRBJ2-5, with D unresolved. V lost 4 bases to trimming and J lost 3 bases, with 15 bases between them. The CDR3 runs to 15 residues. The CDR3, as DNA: TGTGCCAGCAGTTCAACCGCAGGATCTAAAGAGACCCAGTACTTC. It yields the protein CASSSTAGSKETQYF.

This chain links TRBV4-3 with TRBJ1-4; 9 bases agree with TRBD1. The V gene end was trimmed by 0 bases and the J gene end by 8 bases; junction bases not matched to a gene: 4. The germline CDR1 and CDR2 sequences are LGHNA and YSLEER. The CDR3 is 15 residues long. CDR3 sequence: CASSQDYRGREKLFF. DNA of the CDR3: TGCGCCAGCAGCCAAGATTACAGGGGGCGCGAAAAACTGTTTTTT.

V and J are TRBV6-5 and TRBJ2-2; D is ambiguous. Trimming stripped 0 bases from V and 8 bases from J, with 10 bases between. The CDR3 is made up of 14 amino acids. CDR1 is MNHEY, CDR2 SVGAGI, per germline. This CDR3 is CASSYSLSEGELFF. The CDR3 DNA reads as TGTGCCAGCAGTTACTCGCTTTCCGAAGGGGAGCTGTTTTTT.